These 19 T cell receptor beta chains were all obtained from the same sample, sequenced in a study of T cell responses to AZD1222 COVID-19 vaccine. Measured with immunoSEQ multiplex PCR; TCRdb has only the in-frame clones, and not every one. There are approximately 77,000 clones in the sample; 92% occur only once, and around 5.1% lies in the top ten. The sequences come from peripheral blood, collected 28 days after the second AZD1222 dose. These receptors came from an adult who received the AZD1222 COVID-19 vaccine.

The CDR3 nucleotides are TGTGCCAGCAGCTACGGGACAGGGCAATATGGCTACACCTTC. Its protein product is CASSYGTGQYGYTF. The rearrangement uses TRBV6-5 and TRBJ1-2; 9 bases match TRBD1. Trimming at V came to 6 bases and at J to 5 bases, leaving 7 bases not matched to a gene. This CDR3 has 14 residues. Germline CDR1 MNHEY, CDR2 SVGAGI.

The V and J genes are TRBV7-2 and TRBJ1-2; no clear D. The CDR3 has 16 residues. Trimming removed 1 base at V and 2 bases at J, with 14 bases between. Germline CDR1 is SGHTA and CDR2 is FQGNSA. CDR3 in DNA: TGTGCCAGCAGCTTAGATTTGGGTGTGGTGAACTATGGCTACACCTTC. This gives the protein CASSLDLGVVNYGYTF.

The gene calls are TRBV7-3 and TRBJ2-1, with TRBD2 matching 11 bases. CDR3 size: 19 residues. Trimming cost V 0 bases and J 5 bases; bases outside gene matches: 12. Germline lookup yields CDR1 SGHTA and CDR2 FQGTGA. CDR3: CASSLTATTSGRVDNEQFF. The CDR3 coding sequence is TGTGCCAGCAGCTTAACCGCAACAACTAGCGGGAGAGTTGACAATGAGCAGTTCTTC.

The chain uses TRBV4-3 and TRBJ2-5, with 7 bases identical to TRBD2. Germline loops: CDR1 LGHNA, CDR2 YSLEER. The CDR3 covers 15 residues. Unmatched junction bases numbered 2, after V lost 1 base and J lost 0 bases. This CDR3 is CASSQGGRDQETQYF. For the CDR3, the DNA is TGCGCCAGCAGCCAAGGAGGGAGGGACCAAGAGACCCAGTACTTC.

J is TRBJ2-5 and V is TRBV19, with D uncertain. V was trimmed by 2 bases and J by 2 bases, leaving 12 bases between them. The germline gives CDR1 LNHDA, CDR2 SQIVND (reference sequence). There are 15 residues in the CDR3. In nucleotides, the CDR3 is TGTGCCAGTAGTATATTTTCTGGGAATCAAGAGACCCAGTACTTC. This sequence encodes CASSIFSGNQETQYF.

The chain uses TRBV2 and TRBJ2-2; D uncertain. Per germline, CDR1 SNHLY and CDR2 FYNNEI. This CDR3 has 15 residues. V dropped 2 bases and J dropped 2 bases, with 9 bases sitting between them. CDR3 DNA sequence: TGTGCCAGCAGTGAACGATGGAGAAACACCGGGGAGCTGTTTTTT. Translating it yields CASSERWRNTGELFF.

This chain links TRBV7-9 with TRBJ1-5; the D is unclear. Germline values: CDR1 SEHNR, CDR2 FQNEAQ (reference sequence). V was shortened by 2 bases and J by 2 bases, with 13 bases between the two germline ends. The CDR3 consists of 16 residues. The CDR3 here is CASSLISGFGNQPQHF. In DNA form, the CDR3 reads TGTGCCAGCAGCTTAATATCAGGCTTCGGCAATCAGCCCCAGCATTTT. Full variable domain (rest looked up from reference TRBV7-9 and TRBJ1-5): DTGVSQNPRHKITKRGQNVTFRCDPISEHNRLYWYRQTLGQGPEFLTYFQNEAQLEKSRLLSDRFSAERPKGSFSTLEIQRTEQGDSAMYLCASSLISGFGNQPQHFGDGTRLSIL.

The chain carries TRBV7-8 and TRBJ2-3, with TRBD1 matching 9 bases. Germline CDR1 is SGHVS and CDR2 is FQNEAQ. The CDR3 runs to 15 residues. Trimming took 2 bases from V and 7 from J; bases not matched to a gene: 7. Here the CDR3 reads CASSLSGTGMHTQYF. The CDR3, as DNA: TGTGCCAGCAGCTTATCGGGGACAGGGATGCATACGCAGTATTTT.

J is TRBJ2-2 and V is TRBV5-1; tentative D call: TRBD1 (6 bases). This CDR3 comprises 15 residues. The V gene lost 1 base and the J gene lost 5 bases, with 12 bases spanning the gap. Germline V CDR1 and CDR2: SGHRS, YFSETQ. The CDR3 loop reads CASSLTRQGTGELFF. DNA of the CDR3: TGCGCCAGCAGCTTGACACGCCAGGGGACCGGGGAGCTGTTTTTT.

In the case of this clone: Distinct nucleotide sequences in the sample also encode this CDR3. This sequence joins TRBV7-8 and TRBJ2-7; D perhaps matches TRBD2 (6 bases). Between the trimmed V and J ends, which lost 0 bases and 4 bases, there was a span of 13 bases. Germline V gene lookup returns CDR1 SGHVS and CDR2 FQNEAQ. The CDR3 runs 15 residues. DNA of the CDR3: TGTGCCAGCAGCTTAGCCGGGACTGGGTCGTACGAGCAGTACTTC. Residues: CASSLAGTGSYEQYF. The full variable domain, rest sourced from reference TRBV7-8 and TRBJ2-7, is GAGVSQSPRYKVAKRGQDVALRCDPISGHVSLFWYQQALGQGPEFLTYFQNEAQLDKSGLPSDRFFAERPEGSVSTLKIQRTQQEDSAVYLCASSLAGTGSYEQYFGPGTRLTVT.

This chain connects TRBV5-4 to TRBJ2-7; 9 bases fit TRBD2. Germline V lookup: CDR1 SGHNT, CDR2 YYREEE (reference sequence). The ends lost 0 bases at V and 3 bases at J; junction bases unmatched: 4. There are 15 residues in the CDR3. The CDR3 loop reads CASSLAPTSGYEQYF. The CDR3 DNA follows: TGTGCCAGCAGCTTGGCCCCGACTAGCGGCTACGAGCAGTACTTC.

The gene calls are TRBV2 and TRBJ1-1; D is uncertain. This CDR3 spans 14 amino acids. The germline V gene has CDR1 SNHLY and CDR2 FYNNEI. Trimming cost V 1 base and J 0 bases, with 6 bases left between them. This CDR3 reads CASSEGRMNTEAFF. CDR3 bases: TGTGCCAGCAGTGAAGGGCGGATGAACACTGAAGCTTTCTTT.

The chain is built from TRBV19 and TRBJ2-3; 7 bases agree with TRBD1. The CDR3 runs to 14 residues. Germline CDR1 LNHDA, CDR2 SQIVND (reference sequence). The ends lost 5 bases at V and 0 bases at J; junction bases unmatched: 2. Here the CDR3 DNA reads TGTGCCAGTAGTCTACAGGGGAGCACAGATACGCAGTATTTT. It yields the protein CASSLQGSTDTQYF.

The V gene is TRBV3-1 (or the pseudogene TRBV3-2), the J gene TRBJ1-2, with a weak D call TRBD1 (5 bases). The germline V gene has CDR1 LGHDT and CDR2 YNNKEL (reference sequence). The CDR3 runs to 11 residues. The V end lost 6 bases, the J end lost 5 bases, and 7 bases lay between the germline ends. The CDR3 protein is CASRAGYGYTF. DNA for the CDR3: TGTGCCAGCAGAGCAGGGTATGGCTACACCTTC.

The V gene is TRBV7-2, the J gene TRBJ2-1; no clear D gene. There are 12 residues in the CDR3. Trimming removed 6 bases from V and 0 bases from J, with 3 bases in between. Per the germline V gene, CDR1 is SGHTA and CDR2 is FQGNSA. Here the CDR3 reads CASRYSYNEQFF. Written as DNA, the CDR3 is TGTGCCAGCAGATACTCCTACAATGAGCAGTTCTTC.

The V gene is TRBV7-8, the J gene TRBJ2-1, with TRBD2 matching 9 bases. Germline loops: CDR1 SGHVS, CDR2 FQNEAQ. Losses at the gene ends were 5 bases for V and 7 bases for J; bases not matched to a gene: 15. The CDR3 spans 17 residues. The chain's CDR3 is CASSTIRRAGGMNEQFF. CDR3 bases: TGTGCCAGCAGCACGATTAGACGAGCGGGAGGCATGAATGAGCAGTTCTTC.

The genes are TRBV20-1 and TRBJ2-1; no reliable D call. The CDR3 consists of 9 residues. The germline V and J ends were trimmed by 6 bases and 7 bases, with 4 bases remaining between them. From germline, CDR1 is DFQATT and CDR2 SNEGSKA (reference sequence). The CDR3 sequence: CSAGNEQFF. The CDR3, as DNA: TGCAGTGCGGGGAATGAGCAGTTCTTC.

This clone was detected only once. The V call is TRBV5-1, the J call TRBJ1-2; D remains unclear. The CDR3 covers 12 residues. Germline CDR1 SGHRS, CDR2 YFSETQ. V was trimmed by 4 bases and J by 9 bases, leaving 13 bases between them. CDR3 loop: CASSRVEESYTF. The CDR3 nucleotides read TGCGCCAGCAGCAGGGTCGAGGAGAGCTACACCTTC.

Here the CDR3 reads CASSLTGTGGIEQFF. The CDR3, as DNA: TGCGCCAGCAGCTTGACTGGGACAGGGGGAATCGAGCAGTTCTTC. This chain links TRBV5-1 with TRBJ2-1; 11 nucleotides match TRBD1. J was trimmed by 10 bases and V by 1 base; bases with no gene match: 7. Germline V CDR1 and CDR2: SGHRS, YFSETQ. There are 15 residues in the CDR3.